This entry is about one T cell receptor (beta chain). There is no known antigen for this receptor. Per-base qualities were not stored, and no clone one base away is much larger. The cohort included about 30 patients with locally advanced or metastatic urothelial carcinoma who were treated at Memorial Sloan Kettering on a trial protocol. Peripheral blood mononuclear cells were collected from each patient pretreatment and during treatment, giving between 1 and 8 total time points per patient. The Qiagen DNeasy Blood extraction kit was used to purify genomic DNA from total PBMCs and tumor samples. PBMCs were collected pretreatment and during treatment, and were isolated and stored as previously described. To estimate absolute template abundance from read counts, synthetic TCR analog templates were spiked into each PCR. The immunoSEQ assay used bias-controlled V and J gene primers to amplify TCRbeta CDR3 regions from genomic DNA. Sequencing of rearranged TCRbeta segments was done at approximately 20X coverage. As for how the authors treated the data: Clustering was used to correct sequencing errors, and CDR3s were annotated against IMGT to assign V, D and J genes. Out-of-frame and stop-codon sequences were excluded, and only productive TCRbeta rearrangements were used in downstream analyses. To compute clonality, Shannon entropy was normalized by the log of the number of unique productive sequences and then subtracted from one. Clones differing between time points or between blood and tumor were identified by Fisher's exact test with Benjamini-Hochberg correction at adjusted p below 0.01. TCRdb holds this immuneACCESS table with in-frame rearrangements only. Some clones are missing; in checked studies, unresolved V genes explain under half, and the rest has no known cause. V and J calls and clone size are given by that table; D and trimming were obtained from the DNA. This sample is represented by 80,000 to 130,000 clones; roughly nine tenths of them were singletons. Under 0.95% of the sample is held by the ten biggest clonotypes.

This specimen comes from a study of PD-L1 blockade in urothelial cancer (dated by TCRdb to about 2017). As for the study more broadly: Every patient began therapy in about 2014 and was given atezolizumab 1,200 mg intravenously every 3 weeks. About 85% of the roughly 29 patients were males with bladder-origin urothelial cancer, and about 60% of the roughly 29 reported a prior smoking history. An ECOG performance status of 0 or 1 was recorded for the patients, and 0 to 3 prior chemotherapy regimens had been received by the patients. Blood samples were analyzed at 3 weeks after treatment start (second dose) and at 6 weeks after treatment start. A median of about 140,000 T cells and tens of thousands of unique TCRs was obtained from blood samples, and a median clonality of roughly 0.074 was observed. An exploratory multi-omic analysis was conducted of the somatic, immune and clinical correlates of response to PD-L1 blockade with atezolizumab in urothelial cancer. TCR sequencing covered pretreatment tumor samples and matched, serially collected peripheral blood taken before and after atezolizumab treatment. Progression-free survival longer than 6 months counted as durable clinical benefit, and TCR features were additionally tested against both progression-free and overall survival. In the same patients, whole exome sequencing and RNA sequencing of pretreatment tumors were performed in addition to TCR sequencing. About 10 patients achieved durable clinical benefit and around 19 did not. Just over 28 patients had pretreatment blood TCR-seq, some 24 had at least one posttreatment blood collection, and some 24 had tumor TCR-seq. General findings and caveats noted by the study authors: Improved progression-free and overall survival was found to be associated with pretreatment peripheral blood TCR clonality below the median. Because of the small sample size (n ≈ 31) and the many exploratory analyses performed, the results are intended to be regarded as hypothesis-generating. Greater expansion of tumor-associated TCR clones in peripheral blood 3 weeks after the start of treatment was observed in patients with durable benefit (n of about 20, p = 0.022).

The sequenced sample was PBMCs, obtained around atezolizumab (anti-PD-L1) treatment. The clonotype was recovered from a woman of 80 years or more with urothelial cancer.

The nucleotides are TGCGCCAGCAGCTATGGTTCCGGGCAGGGGACTGAAGCTTTCTTT. This encodes CASSYGSGQGTEAFF. The chain was built from TRBV10-1 and TRBJ1-1; perhaps TRBD1 is the D gene, with 6 bases matching. From the cysteine up to the phenylalanine, the CDR3 has a length of 15 residues. Only the CDR3 DNA is retained, 45 bases long and in frame from the first base. Between the V and J ends, shortened by 6 bases and 5 bases respectively, the junction contains 19 bases. Via the germline V gene (reference sequence), CDR1 is WNHNN and CDR2 SYGVQD.